One and the same sample provided the 32 T cell receptor beta chains below, sequenced in a study of T cells in narcolepsy. Libraries were prepared by immunoSEQ multiplex PCR; TCRdb keeps only in-frame clonotypes and omits some of them. Among about 24,000 clones listed, just over 60% were seen once. Specimen: memory (CD45RA-) CD4+ T cells from blood. The receptors stem from a human donor in good health.

The chain links TRBV20-1 to TRBJ2-7; no definite D call. CDR1 is DFQATT and CDR2 is SNEGSKA in the germline V gene (reference sequence). Trimming took 6 bases from V and 3 from J, leaving 6 bases between them. The CDR3 loop spans 10 amino acids. The CDR3 spells CSAHLYEQYF. The CDR3 DNA reads as TGCAGTGCGCACCTCTACGAGCAGTACTTC.

In its sample, this clone was seen once. As DNA, the CDR3 is TGTGCCAGCAGCTTAGACGTCAGTGGGGCGGGAGAGCAGTACTTC. This gives the protein CASSLDVSGAGEQYF. This chain uses TRBV7-2 with TRBJ2-5; 7 positions agree with TRBD2. The V and J ends lost 1 base and 11 bases, in that order; junction bases with no gene match: 13. In germline, CDR1 is SGHTA, CDR2 FQGNSA. The CDR3 is 15 residues long.

Comments on this clone: Given a far larger clone just one base away, this is likely a sequencing read error. The chain links TRBV6-5 to TRBJ1-5; D is uncertain. Germline CDR1 reads MNHEY; CDR2 reads SVGAGI. V was clipped by 0 bases and J by 7 bases, with 7 bases between them. This CDR3 has 13 amino acids. The chain's CDR3 is CASSYSGEQPQHF. The CDR3 DNA sequence: TGTGCCAGCAGTTACTCCGGGGAGCAGCCCCAGCATTTT.

The V and J genes are TRBV11-3 and TRBJ2-1; possibly TRBD1 or TRBD2 for D (5 bases each). The CDR3 is 13 amino acids. The V end was cut by 3 bases, the J end by 7 bases, with 10 bases between. Germline CDR1 SGHNT, CDR2 YENEEA. DNA of the CDR3: TGTGCCAGCAGCTTTACAGGACTTAATGAGCAGTTCTTC. Protein sequence: CASSFTGLNEQFF.

The chain uses TRBV5-4 and TRBJ2-3; 9 nucleotides match TRBD2. V shed 4 bases, J shed 2 bases, and the junction held 5 bases outside the gene matches. This CDR3 contains 15 residues. Germline V CDR1 and CDR2: SGHNT, YYREEE (reference sequence). The CDR3 here is CASSGSGGPTDTQYF. CDR3 bases: TGTGCCAGCAGCGGTAGCGGGGGCCCCACAGATACGCAGTATTTT. The full variable domain, in which reference TRBV5-4 and TRBJ2-3 provide the parts outside the CDR3, is ETGVTQSPTHLIKTRGQQVTLRCSSQSGHNTVSWYQQALGQGPQFIFQYYREEENGRGNFPPRFSGLQFPNYSSELNVNALELDDSALYLCASSGSGGPTDTQYFGPGTRLTVL.

This clone was counted between two and nine times. J is TRBJ2-1 and V is TRBV11-2, with D unresolved. Germline CDR1 is SGHAT and CDR2 is FQNNGV. The CDR3 is made up of 12 amino acids. Deletions cut 5 bases from V and 10 bases from J, with 12 bases between. The CDR3 coding sequence is TGTGCCAGCAGCCCCGGTCCCTTGGAGCAGTTCTTC. Translation: CASSPGPLEQFF.

This clone has just a few counts. DNA of the CDR3: TGCGCCAGCAGCCAGGCGGGGTCGTCAGGGGGTACGCAGTATTTT. Encoded protein: CASSQAGSSGGTQYF. The chain uses TRBV5-1 and TRBJ2-3; D is possibly TRBD1 (7 bases). V lost 4 bases to trimming and J lost 8 bases, with 20 bases between them. Germline V lookup: CDR1 SGHRS, CDR2 YFSETQ. The CDR3 sequence is 15 residues long.

The chain joins TRBV7-2 to TRBJ1-5; D might be TRBD1 (6 bases). The CDR3 sequence is 13 residues long. Germline loops: CDR1 SGHTA, CDR2 FQGNSA. V shed 5 bases and J shed 7 bases, with 12 bases lying between them. The chain's CDR3 is CASSVGTKQPQHF. In DNA, the CDR3 is TGTGCCAGCAGCGTCGGGACAAAACAGCCCCAGCATTTT. The variable domain in full, completed from reference TRBV7-2 and TRBJ1-5, reads GAGVSQSPSNKVTEKGKDVELRCDPISGHTALYWYRQSLGQGLEFLIYFQGNSAPDKSGLPSDRFSAERTGGSVSTLTIQRTQQEDSAVYLCASSVGTKQPQHFGDGTRLSIL.

This clone was seen a few times. V is TRBV6-1 and J is TRBJ1-2; 12 positions match TRBD1. CDR1 MNHNS and CDR2 SASEGT come from the germline V gene. The V and J ends lost 7 bases and 8 bases, in that order; junction bases with no gene match: 5. The CDR3 runs to 13 residues. The CDR3 sequence: CASTRDRGLGYTF. As DNA, the CDR3 is TGTGCCAGCACCAGGGACAGGGGGCTAGGCTACACCTTC.

This chain links TRBV19 with TRBJ1-2; D gene uncertain. The V and J ends lost 4 bases and 2 bases respectively, with 14 bases between them. This CDR3 is built from 15 residues. Per the germline V gene, CDR1 is LNHDA and CDR2 is SQIVND (reference sequence). The CDR3 loop reads CASSTAGTRNYGYTF. Written as DNA, the CDR3 is TGTGCCAGTAGTACTGCGGGAACCCGGAACTATGGCTACACCTTC.

The rearrangement joins TRBV2 to TRBJ2-3; D may be TRBD1 or TRBD2 (6 bases each). Looked up from germline, CDR1 is SNHLY and CDR2 is FYNNEI. V was clipped by 4 bases and J by 4 bases, with 15 bases between them. The CDR3 has 15 amino acids. The CDR3 protein is CASSVRQGRSDTQYF. Here the CDR3 DNA reads TGTGCCAGCAGTGTCAGGCAGGGGAGGTCAGATACGCAGTATTTT.

The rearrangement links TRBV9 to TRBJ1-3; D is possibly TRBD1 (5 bases). CDR3 size: 13 residues. CDR1 and CDR2 (germline): SGDLS, YYNGEE. V dropped 6 bases and J dropped 3 bases, with 10 bases sitting between them. The CDR3 sequence is CASKGSGGNTIYF. CDR3 nucleotide sequence: TGTGCCAGCAAGGGGTCCGGTGGAAACACCATATATTTT.

In regard to this clone: One end of the junction varies from germline; a read error may be responsible. CDR3 DNA sequence: TGCACCAGCAGCTTTAGGACTAGCGGGGGATCAACCTACAATGAGCAGTTCTTC. Encoded protein: CTSSFRTSGGSTYNEQFF. The V gene is TRBV5-1, the J gene TRBJ2-1; 13 positions agree with TRBD2. Germline V gene data show CDR1 as SGHRS and CDR2 as YFSETQ. This CDR3 has 18 residues.

This clone was seen a single time. CDR3 sequence reads: CAWGGPRGYTF. The CDR3 DNA follows: TGTGCCTGGGGAGGCCCCAGAGGCTACACCTTC. The chain carries TRBV30 and TRBJ1-2; no firm D call. Germline-derived CDR1 and CDR2 are GTSNPN and SVGIG (reference sequence). This CDR3 comprises 11 residues. Trimming cost V 5 bases and J 8 bases, with 12 bases left between them.

This clone came up a few times. This sequence joins TRBV7-9 and TRBJ2-3; D is uncertain. The V gene lost 3 bases and the J gene lost 0 bases, with 10 bases spanning the gap. This CDR3 has 15 amino acids. Germline V lookup: CDR1 SEHNR, CDR2 FQNEAQ (reference sequence). DNA for the CDR3: TGTGCCAGCAGCTTGTTTACTTCCAGCACAGATACGCAGTATTTT. This gives the protein CASSLFTSSTDTQYF.

The chain has TRBV2 and TRBJ2-5; TRBD1 might be the D (6 bases). This CDR3 has 13 amino acids. Germline lookup yields CDR1 SNHLY and CDR2 FYNNEI. V was pared by 8 bases and J by 2 bases, with 12 bases between. The CDR3 sequence is CASHRTEQETQYF. The CDR3 DNA sequence: TGTGCCAGCCATAGGACAGAACAAGAGACCCAGTACTTC. Drawing the rest from reference TRBV2 and TRBJ2-5, the complete variable domain is EPEVTQTPSHQVTQMGQEVILRCVPISNHLYFYWYRQILGQKVEFLVSFYNNEISEKSEIFDDQFSVERPDGSNFTLKIRSTKLEDSAMYFCASHRTEQETQYFGPGTRLLVL.

The rearrangement joins TRBV5-1 to TRBJ2-1; D possibly uses TRBD1 or TRBD2 (5 bases each). The CDR3 has 14 residues. Germline loops: CDR1 SGHRS, CDR2 YFSETQ. Deletions cut 0 bases from V and 6 bases from J, with 10 bases between. The CDR3 DNA sequence: TGCGCCAGCAGCTTGGGCCCTGGGGGCAATGAGCAGTTCTTC. Residues: CASSLGPGGNEQFF.

J is TRBJ2-2 and V is TRBV7-3, with 7 bases aligning to TRBD1. The CDR3 is 14 amino acids. The V segment lost 5 bases and the J segment 7 bases; nucleotides outside the gene matches: 7. The germline CDR1 and CDR2 sequences are SGHTA and FQGTGA. CDR3 residues: CASSPQGRSGELFF. The CDR3 nucleotides read TGTGCCAGCAGCCCACAGGGGCGTAGCGGGGAGCTGTTTTTT.

V gene TRBV2 combines with J gene TRBJ1-1; D not resolved. Germline-derived CDR1 and CDR2 are SNHLY and FYNNEI. The CDR3 consists of 14 residues. V gave up 8 bases and J gave up 3 bases, with 16 bases separating them. The DNA for the CDR3 is TGTGCCAGCGAGCGGGCCTCGAAGGACACTGAAGCTTTCTTT. Residues: CASERASKDTEAFF.

This chain connects TRBV28 to TRBJ1-4; maybe TRBD1 (6 bases). The CDR3 runs 14 residues. V was shortened by 6 bases and J by 8 bases, with 16 bases between the two germline ends. Germline CDR1 reads MDHEN; CDR2 reads SYDVKM. CDR3 bases: TGTGCCAGCAGCACACAGGGTCTTAGGGAAAAACTGTTTTTT. Translated: CASSTQGLREKLFF. The full variable domain, completed using reference TRBV28 and TRBJ1-4, is DVKVTQSSRYLVKRTGEKVFLECVQDMDHENMFWYRQDPGLGLRLIYFSYDVKMKEKGDIPEGYSVSREKKERFSLILESASTNQTSMYLCASSTQGLREKLFFGSGTQLSVL.

The genes are TRBV7-8 and TRBJ2-7; D call uncertain. Germline CDR1 reads SGHVS; CDR2 reads FQNEAQ. CDR3 size: 14 residues. V lost 3 bases and J 0 bases, leaving 9 bases between the germline ends. The CDR3 DNA reads as TGTGCCAGCAGCTTTAACTCAGCCTCCTACGAGCAGTACTTC. It is translated as CASSFNSASYEQYF.

This chain uses TRBV9 with TRBJ2-2, with no clear D. CDR3 length: 12 amino acids. V lost 2 bases and J lost 6, with 5 bases in between. Germline V gene lookup returns CDR1 SGDLS and CDR2 YYNGEE. DNA of the CDR3: TGTGCCAGCAGCGTCTTTTCCGGGGAGCTGTTTTTT. Translation gives CASSVFSGELFF.

This chain uses TRBV6-1 with TRBJ1-6; D is possibly TRBD1 (5 bases). V gave up 4 bases and J gave up 7 bases, with 17 bases separating them. The CDR3 sequence is 16 residues long. The germline gives CDR1 MNHNS, CDR2 SASEGT. This CDR3 is CASSGGGGFQNSPLHF. The CDR3 nucleotides read TGTGCCAGCAGTGGCGGGGGGGGGTTCCAAAATTCACCCCTCCACTTT.

The V and J genes are TRBV28 and TRBJ2-1; D could derive from TRBD1 or TRBD2 (5 bases each). Trimming shortened V by 7 bases and J by 7 bases, and 14 bases separated the two germline ends. Per germline, CDR1 MDHEN and CDR2 SYDVKM. This CDR3 is 13 amino acids long. CDR3 nucleotides: TGTGCCAGCACCCGGGACCTCGGGAATGAGCAGTTCTTC. Its protein product is CASTRDLGNEQFF.

The chain uses TRBV5-6 and TRBJ1-1; D perhaps matches TRBD1 (6 bases). Germline V gene sequence: CDR1 SGHDT, CDR2 YYEEEE. V shed 0 bases and J shed 10 bases, with 13 bases lying between them. The CDR3 runs 13 residues. CDR3 residues: CASSLAQGQGAFF. The CDR3 DNA follows: TGTGCCAGCAGCTTGGCACAGGGCCAAGGAGCTTTCTTT.

This clone has more than one count but fewer than ten. The V and J genes are TRBV2 and TRBJ1-1; D possibly corresponds to TRBD1 (5 bases). V was clipped by 6 bases and J by 7 bases, with 12 bases between them. This CDR3 region has 12 residues. CDR1 is SNHLY and CDR2 is FYNNEI in the germline V gene. Here the CDR3 reads CASSRDSLEAFF. The CDR3 DNA sequence: TGTGCCAGCAGCCGGGACTCCCTTGAAGCTTTCTTT.

V gene TRBV19 combines with J gene TRBJ2-7, with D possibly being TRBD2 (6 bases). V shed 3 bases and J shed 3 bases, with 9 bases lying between them. Germline CDR1 reads LNHDA; CDR2 reads SQIVND (reference sequence). The CDR3 length is 13 residues. The CDR3 DNA reads as TGTGCCAGTAGTATGGTGCGGGACTACGAGCAGTACTTC. It specifies CASSMVRDYEQYF.

This clone was found once. The chain employs TRBV7-8 and TRBJ2-1, with 8 nucleotides matching TRBD2. V was pared by 2 bases and J by 10 bases, with 10 bases of the junction left unmatched. This CDR3 contains 15 residues. Germline values: CDR1 SGHVS, CDR2 FQNEAQ. In DNA form, the CDR3 reads TGTGCCAGCAGCTTAAGAGGACTAGCCAGCGAAGAGCAGTTCTTC. Translating it yields CASSLRGLASEEQFF. The full variable domain, in which reference TRBV7-8 and TRBJ2-1 provide the parts outside the CDR3, is GAGVSQSPRYKVAKRGQDVALRCDPISGHVSLFWYQQALGQGPEFLTYFQNEAQLDKSGLPSDRFFAERPEGSVSTLKIQRTQQEDSAVYLCASSLRGLASEEQFFGPGTRLTVL.

This chain joins TRBV5-1 and TRBJ1-1, with D unresolved. CDR1 SGHRS and CDR2 YFSETQ come from the germline V gene. The V gene lost 2 bases and the J gene lost 0 bases, with 8 bases spanning the gap. CDR3 length equals 14 residues. In DNA form, the CDR3 reads TGCGCCAGCAGCTTCAGCCACATGAACACTGAAGCTTTCTTT. Translating it yields CASSFSHMNTEAFF.

This clone showed up just a few times. This rearrangement joins TRBV15 to TRBJ1-2, with unresolved D. The V end lost 0 bases, the J end lost 6 bases, and 5 bases lay between the germline ends. There are 12 residues in the CDR3. Looked up from germline, CDR1 is LNHNV and CDR2 is YYDKDF (reference sequence). CDR3 in amino acids: CATSRDTDGYTF. In nucleotides, the CDR3 is TGTGCCACCAGCAGAGATACAGATGGCTACACCTTC.

This clone was observed a single time. The genes are TRBV5-4 and TRBJ2-5; 7 bases agree with TRBD1. V shed 4 bases and J 5 bases; nucleotides not matched to a gene: 20. This CDR3 region has 18 residues. Germline loops: CDR1 SGHNT, CDR2 YYREEE (reference sequence). CDR3 sequence: CASSGNFFGTDLLETQYF. CDR3 nucleotides: TGTGCCAGCAGCGGTAACTTTTTCGGGACAGACCTTTTGGAGACCCAGTACTTC. Drawing the rest from reference TRBV5-4 and TRBJ2-5, the complete variable domain is ETGVTQSPTHLIKTRGQQVTLRCSSQSGHNTVSWYQQALGQGPQFIFQYYREEENGRGNFPPRFSGLQFPNYSSELNVNALELDDSALYLCASSGNFFGTDLLETQYFGPGTRLLVL.

This chain connects TRBV4-2 to TRBJ2-7; D is perhaps TRBD2 (5 bases). V was clipped by 1 base and J by 5 bases, with 21 bases between them. The CDR3 runs to 17 residues. Germline CDR1 LGHNA, CDR2 YNFKEQ. The CDR3 nucleotides are TGTGCCAGCAGCCAAGTCGGGGTTGGAGGCAAAGCGCACGAGCAGTACTTC. It encodes CASSQVGVGGKAHEQYF.